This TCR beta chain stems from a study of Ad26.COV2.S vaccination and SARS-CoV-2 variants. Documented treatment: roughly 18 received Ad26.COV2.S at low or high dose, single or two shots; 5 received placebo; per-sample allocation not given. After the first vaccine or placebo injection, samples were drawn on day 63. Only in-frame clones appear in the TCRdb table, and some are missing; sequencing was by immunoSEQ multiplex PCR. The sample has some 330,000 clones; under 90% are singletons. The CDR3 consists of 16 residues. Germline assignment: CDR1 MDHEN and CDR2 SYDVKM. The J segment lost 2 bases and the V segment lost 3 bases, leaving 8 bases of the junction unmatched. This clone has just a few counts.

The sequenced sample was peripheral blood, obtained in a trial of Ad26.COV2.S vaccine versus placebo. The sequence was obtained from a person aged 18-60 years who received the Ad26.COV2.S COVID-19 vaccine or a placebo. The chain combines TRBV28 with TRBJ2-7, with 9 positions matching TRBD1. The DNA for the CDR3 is TGTGCCAGCAGTTTTGATGGGTACAGGGGGCCCTACGAGCAGTACTTC. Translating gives CASSFDGYRGPYEQYF.